The present entry profiles one T cell receptor beta chain with its context. This entry belongs to a study of blood T cells in healthy people across ages. A sample-barcoded 5' primer and a J-beta primer mix were used in a second PCR of roughly 7 to 11 cycles. TCRdb re-derived calls from the 5' RACE reads in MiXCR, one entry per CDR3 protein. The sample contains 1.2 million to 1.5 million distinct CDR3 sequences, roughly 45% of which appear only once. The V and J ends lost 0 bases and 3 bases respectively, with 11 bases between them. The CDR3 extends over 16 amino acids. Germline CDR1 is SGHTA and CDR2 is FQGNSA.

The chain links TRBV7-2 to TRBJ1-4; D possibly corresponds to TRBD1 (6 bases). This clonotype was obtained from a woman aged 18 to 35 in good health. Sequencing was done on a sample of blood. The DNA for the CDR3 is TGTGCCAGCAGCTTAGCGATCGGGGGGCCTAATGAAAAACTGTTTTTT. Amino acids: CASSLAIGGPNEKLFF.